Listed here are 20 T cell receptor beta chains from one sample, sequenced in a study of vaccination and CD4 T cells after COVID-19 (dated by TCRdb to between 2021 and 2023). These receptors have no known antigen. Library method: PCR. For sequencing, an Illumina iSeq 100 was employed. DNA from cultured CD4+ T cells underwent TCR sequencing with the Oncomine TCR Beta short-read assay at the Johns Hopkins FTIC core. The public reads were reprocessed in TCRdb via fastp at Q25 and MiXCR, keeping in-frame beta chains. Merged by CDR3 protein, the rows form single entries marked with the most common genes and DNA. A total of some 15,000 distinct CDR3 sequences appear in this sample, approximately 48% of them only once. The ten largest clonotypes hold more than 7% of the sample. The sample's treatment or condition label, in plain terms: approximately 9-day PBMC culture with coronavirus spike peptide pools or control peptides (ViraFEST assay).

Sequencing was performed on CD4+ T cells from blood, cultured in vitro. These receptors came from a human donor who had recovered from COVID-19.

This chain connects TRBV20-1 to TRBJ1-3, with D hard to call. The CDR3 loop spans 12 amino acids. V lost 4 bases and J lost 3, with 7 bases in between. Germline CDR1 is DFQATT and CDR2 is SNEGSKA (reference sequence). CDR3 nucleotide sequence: TGCAGTGCTAAAACGGGTGGAAACACCATATATTTT. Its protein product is CSAKTGGNTIYF.

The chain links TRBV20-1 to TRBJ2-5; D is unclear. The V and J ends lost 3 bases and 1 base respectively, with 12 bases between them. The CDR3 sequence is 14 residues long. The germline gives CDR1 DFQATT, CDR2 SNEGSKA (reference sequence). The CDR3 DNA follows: TGCAGTGCTAGTTCTCGCCAGCTCCAAGAGACCCAGTACTTC. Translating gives CSASSRQLQETQYF.

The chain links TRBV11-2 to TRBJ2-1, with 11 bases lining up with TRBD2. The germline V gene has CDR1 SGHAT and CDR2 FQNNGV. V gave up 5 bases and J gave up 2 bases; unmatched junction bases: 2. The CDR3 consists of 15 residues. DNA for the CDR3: TGTGCCAGCAGCCAGACTAGCGGGACCTACAATGAGCAGTTCTTC. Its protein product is CASSQTSGTYNEQFF.

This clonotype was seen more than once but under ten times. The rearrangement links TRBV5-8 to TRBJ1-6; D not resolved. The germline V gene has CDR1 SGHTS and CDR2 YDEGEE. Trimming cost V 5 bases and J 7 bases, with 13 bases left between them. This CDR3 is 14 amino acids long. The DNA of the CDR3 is TGTGCCAGCAGTCTCGGACGGCAAAATTCACCCCTCCACTTT. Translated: CASSLGRQNSPLHF.

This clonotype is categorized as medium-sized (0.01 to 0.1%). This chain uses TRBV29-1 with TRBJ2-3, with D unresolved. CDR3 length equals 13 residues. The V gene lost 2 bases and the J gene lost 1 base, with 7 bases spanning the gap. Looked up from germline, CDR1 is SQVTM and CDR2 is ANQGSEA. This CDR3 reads CSVESRGTDTQYF. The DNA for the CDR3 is TGCAGCGTTGAATCCCGGGGCACAGATACGCAGTATTTT.

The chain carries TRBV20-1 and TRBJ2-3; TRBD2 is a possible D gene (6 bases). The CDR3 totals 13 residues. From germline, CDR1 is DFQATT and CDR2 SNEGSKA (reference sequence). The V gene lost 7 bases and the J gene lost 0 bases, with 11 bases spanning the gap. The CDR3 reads CSGSSGSTDTQYF. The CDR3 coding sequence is TGCAGTGGATCCAGCGGGAGCACAGATACGCAGTATTTT.

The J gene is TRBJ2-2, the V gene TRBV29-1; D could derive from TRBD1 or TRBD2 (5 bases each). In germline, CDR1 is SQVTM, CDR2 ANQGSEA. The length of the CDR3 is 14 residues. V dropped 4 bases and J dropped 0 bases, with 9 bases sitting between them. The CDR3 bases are TGCAGCGTTGGACGAGGGGCGAACACCGGGGAGCTGTTTTTT. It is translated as CSVGRGANTGELFF.

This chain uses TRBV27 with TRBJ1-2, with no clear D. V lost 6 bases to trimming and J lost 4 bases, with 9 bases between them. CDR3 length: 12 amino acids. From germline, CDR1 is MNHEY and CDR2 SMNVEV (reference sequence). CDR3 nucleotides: TGTGCCAGCAGGTCAGCGATCTATGGCTACACCTTC. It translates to CASRSAIYGYTF.

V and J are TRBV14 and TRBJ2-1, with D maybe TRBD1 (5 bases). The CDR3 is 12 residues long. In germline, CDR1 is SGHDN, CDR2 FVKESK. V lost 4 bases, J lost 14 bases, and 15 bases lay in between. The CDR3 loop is CASSPLRDSKFF. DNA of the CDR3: TGTGCCAGCAGCCCCCTCCGTGACAGTAAGTTCTTC.

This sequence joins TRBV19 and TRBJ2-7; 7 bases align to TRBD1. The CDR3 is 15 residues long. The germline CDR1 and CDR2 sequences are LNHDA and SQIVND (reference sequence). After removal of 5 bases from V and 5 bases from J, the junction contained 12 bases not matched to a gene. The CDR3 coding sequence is TGTGCCAGTAGTGGACGTAGACAGGGAAGGGACGAGCAGTACTTC. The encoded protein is CASSGRRQGRDEQYF.

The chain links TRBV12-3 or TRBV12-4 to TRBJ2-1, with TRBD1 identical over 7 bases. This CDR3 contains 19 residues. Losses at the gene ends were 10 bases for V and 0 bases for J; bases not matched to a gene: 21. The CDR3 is CATLRGTASLLVSYNEQFF. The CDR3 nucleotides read TGTGCCACCCTTAGGGGGACAGCCTCTTTACTGGTCTCCTACAATGAGCAGTTCTTC.

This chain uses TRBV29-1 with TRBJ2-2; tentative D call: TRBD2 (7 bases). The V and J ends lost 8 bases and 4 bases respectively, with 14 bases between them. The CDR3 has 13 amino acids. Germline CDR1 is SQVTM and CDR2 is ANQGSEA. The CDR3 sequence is CSRRGGGTGELFF. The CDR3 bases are TGCAGCCGACGGGGAGGGGGCACCGGGGAGCTGTTTTTT.

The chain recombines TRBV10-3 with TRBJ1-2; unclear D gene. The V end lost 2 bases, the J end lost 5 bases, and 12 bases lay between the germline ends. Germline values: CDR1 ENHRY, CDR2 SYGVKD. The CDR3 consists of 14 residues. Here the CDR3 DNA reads TGTGCCATCAGTGAGGGTACAGACGAATATGGCTACACCTTC. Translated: CAISEGTDEYGYTF.

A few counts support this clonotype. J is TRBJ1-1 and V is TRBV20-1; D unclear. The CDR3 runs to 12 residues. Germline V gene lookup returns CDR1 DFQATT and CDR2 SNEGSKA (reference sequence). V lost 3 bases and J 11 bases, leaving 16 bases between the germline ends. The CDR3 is CSARYFSQGAFF. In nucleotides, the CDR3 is TGCAGTGCTAGGTACTTCTCACAAGGGGCTTTCTTT.

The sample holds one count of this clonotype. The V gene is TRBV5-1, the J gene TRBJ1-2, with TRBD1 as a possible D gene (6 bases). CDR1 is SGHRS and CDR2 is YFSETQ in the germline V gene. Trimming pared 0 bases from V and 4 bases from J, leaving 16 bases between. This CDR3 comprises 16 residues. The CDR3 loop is CASSLDQMAGAYGYTF. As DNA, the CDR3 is TGCGCCAGCAGCTTGGACCAAATGGCGGGGGCCTATGGCTACACCTTC.

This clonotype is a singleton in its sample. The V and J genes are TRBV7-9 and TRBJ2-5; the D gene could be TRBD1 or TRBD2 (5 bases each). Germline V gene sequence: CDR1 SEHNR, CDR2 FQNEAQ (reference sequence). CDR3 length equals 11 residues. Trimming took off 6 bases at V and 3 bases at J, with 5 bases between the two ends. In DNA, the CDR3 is TGTGCCAGCAGGGGGGAAGAGACCCAGTACTTC. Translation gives CASRGEETQYF.

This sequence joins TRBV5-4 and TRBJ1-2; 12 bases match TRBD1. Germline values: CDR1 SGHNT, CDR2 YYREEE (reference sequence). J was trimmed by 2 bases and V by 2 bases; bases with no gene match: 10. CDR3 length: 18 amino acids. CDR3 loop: CASSLKGQGATKNYGYTF. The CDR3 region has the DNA TGTGCCAGCAGCTTAAAGGGACAGGGGGCAACTAAGAACTATGGCTACACCTTC.

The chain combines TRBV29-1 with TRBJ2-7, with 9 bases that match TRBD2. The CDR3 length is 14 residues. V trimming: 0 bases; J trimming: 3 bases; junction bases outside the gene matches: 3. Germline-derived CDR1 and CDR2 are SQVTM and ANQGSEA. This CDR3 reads CSVEDRGGVYEQYF. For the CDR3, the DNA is TGCAGCGTTGAAGATCGCGGGGGGGTCTACGAGCAGTACTTC.

CDR3 DNA sequence: TGCGCCAGCAGCCACGGACAGGGGGTTACCTACGAGCAGTACTTC. Protein product: CASSHGQGVTYEQYF. The V gene is TRBV5-1, the J gene TRBJ2-7; 10 bases are shared with TRBD1. The CDR3 consists of 15 residues. Germline V CDR1 and CDR2: SGHRS, YFSETQ. V dropped 4 bases and J dropped 2; count of bases not matched to a gene: 6.

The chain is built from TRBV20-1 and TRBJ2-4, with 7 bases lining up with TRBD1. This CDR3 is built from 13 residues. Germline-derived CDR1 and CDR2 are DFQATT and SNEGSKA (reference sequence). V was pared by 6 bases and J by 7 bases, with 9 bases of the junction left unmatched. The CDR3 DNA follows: TGCAGTGCCGGAGGAACGGGACAGAACATTCAGTACTTC. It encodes CSAGGTGQNIQYF.